This entry concerns a single T cell receptor beta chain. Its antigen is not identified. With random hexamers, reverse transcription was performed on about 0.5 to 1 ug of RNA. The authors amplified TCR beta CDR3 across 54 Vbeta and 13 Jbeta using immunoSEQ multiplex PCR. TCRdb reanalysed the immunoSEQ multiplex PCR reads using MiXCR and keeps one entry per CDR3 protein. This repertoire shows roughly 200,000 distinct CDR3 sequences, approximately 94% found once; its top ten account for over 0.095%. Sequencing of TCR beta was performed on blood CD8+ T cells and on blood CD4+ T cells. This specimen belongs to a study of CD8 T cells in Susac syndrome. Turning to the study itself: Patients with Susac syndrome were therapy-naive, on corticosteroids, or on intravenous immunoglobulin alone at the time that blood was drawn.

The CDR3 totals 15 residues. Germline loops: CDR1 MGHRA, CDR2 YSYEKL. With 4 bases removed from V and 6 bases from J, the gap between germline ends came to 13 bases. Study-wide results and caveats: A relatively small number of individuals underwent TCR sequencing and HLA analysis.

Sequencing used CD4+ T cells from PBMCs. This clonotype was obtained from a human donor with Susac syndrome. The chain employs TRBV4-1 and TRBJ1-6; TRBD1 is a possible D gene (5 bases). The CDR3 protein is CASSRGEFSNSPLHF. Here the CDR3 DNA reads TGCGCCAGCAGCCGAGGGGAATTTTCTAATTCACCCCTCCACTTT.